Below are 22 T cell receptor beta chains sequenced from a single sample in a study of blood T cell repertoires in COVID-19. The assay was immunoSEQ multiplex PCR, and TCRdb's table has in-frame clones only and misses some. Among over 110,000 clones listed, 79% were seen once. The sequencing input was peripheral blood. These receptors were collected from a man aged 55-75 years with acute or convalescent COVID-19.

The gene calls are TRBV2 and TRBJ2-2; 10 bases are a match to TRBD2. The CDR3 sequence is 15 residues long. V lost 5 bases, J lost 5 bases, and 5 bases stayed unmatched. Per the germline V gene, CDR1 is SNHLY and CDR2 is FYNNEI. The CDR3 reads CASSRTSGRTGELFF. In DNA form, the CDR3 reads TGTGCCAGCAGTCGGACTAGCGGACGGACCGGGGAGCTGTTTTTT.

The chain joins TRBV20-1 to TRBJ2-7; 8 bases align to TRBD1. V gave up 6 bases and J gave up 12 bases; unmatched junction bases: 10. CDR1 and CDR2 (germline): DFQATT, SNEGSKA (reference sequence). This CDR3 is 11 amino acids long. The CDR3 DNA reads TGCAGTGCAGAGGGACAGGTTTCTGGGTACTTC. It specifies CSAEGQVSGYF.

The CDR3 is CASSLDGSIKYGYTF. The CDR3 DNA reads TGTGCCAGCAGCTTGGATGGGAGTATTAAATATGGCTACACCTTC. The chain has TRBV5-4 and TRBJ1-2, with D unclear. Per germline, CDR1 SGHNT and CDR2 YYREEE (reference sequence). The CDR3 has 15 amino acids. Trimming took 0 bases from V and 5 from J, leaving 14 bases between them.

This clone came up a few times. CDR3 bases: TGTGCCATCAGTGACGGCTACAATGAGCAGTTCTTC. This translates into CAISDGYNEQFF. The chain recombines TRBV10-3 with TRBJ2-1; D is unresolved. CDR1 is ENHRY and CDR2 is SYGVKD in the germline V gene. The CDR3 is made up of 12 amino acids. V was shortened by 3 bases and J by 3 bases, with 3 bases between the two germline ends.

For the CDR3, the DNA is TGTGCCAGCAGCCAAGCCCGGGATAGCGGTTCCTACGAGCAGTACTTC. It yields the protein CASSQARDSGSYEQYF. The chain uses TRBV4-2 and TRBJ2-7, with D possibly TRBD2 on 6 matching bases. The V end was cut by 1 base, the J end by 1 base, with 14 bases between. The CDR3 has 16 residues. The germline V gene has CDR1 LGHNA and CDR2 YNFKEQ.

V usage is TRBV11-3 and J usage is TRBJ2-1; 9 nucleotides line up with TRBD2. Germline lookup yields CDR1 SGHNT and CDR2 YENEEA. The V gene end was trimmed by 3 bases and the J gene end by 4 bases; junction bases not matched to a gene: 4. The CDR3 totals 15 residues. CDR3 loop: CASSLGLAVYNEQFF. DNA for the CDR3: TGTGCCAGCAGCTTGGGACTAGCAGTTTACAATGAGCAGTTCTTC.

This chain links TRBV4-2 with TRBJ2-2; 8 nucleotides align to TRBD2. The CDR3 consists of 17 residues. The trim removed 0 bases at V and 7 bases at J, leaving 10 bases unmatched. CDR1 and CDR2 (germline): LGHNA, YNFKEQ. The CDR3 protein is CASSQDLRGARNGELFF. CDR3 nucleotides: TGTGCCAGCAGCCAAGATTTGCGGGGGGCGCGGAACGGGGAGCTGTTTTTT.

The genes are TRBV18 and TRBJ2-7, with a tentative D call TRBD1 (6 bases). The CDR3 is made up of 13 amino acids. Trimming stripped 2 bases from V and 2 bases from J, with 7 bases between. The germline gives CDR1 KGHSH, CDR2 LQKENI. The CDR3 coding sequence is TGTGCCAGCTCACCAGCAGGGGCCTACGAGCAGTACTTC. As protein: CASSPAGAYEQYF.

The genes are TRBV2 and TRBJ2-1, with 8 bases identical to TRBD2. Per the germline V gene, CDR1 is SNHLY and CDR2 is FYNNEI. This CDR3 has 15 amino acids. V dropped 6 bases and J dropped 0; count of bases not matched to a gene: 4. The DNA of the CDR3 is TGTGCCAGCAGAGTACTAGCGGACTCCTACAATGAGCAGTTCTTC. This encodes CASRVLADSYNEQFF.

The rearrangement uses TRBV15 and TRBJ2-7, with D possibly TRBD1 on 7 matching bases. Deletions cut 3 bases from V and 6 bases from J, with 18 bases between. Germline lookup yields CDR1 LNHNV and CDR2 YYDKDF (reference sequence). The CDR3 extends over 15 amino acids. The CDR3 is CATSRGGRGHSEQYF. DNA for the CDR3: TGTGCCACCAGCAGGGGAGGAAGGGGGCATTCCGAGCAGTACTTC.

This sequence joins TRBV3-1 (or the pseudogene TRBV3-2) and TRBJ2-7, with D perhaps TRBD2 (6 bases). This CDR3 spans 13 amino acids. Trimming left V 7 bases short and J 5 bases short, with 15 bases between. CDR1 LGHDT and CDR2 YNNKEL come from the germline V gene (reference sequence). The CDR3 DNA reads TGTGCCAGCACTCAAGGACTAATCCACGAGCAGTACTTC. This sequence encodes CASTQGLIHEQYF.

CDR3 nucleotides: TGTGCCAGCAGTACAGGGGGCCGAACCGGGGAGCTGTTTTTT. It yields the protein CASSTGGRTGELFF. The chain links TRBV28 to TRBJ2-2, with 9 nucleotides matching TRBD1. The V gene end was trimmed by 5 bases and the J gene end by 5 bases; junction bases not matched to a gene: 3. Germline CDR1 and CDR2: MDHEN and SYDVKM. This CDR3 has 14 residues.

This chain links TRBV5-5 with TRBJ2-1; the match to TRBD2 covers 12 bases. There are 15 residues in the CDR3. Trimming took 2 bases from V and 10 from J; bases not matched to a gene: 7. Germline CDR1 reads SGHKS; CDR2 reads YYEKEE (reference sequence). The CDR3 coding sequence is TGTGCCAGCAGCTTTGACGGACTAGCGGGACCGGAGCAGTTCTTC. Protein sequence: CASSFDGLAGPEQFF.

This clone occurred a few times. This chain uses TRBV18 with TRBJ1-5; no definite D call. In germline, CDR1 is KGHSH, CDR2 LQKENI. Trimming took 3 bases from V and 9 from J, leaving 12 bases between them. The CDR3 length is 13 residues. As DNA, the CDR3 is TGTGCCAGCTCACCCGACCTAGGAAGGCCCCAGCATTTT. Translation: CASSPDLGRPQHF.

The chain carries TRBV6-2 or TRBV6-3 and TRBJ1-6; TRBD1 aligns across 10 bases. Germline-derived CDR1 and CDR2 are MNHEY and SVGEGT. The CDR3 loop spans 15 amino acids. The V and J ends lost 4 bases and 10 bases, in that order; junction bases with no gene match: 7. The CDR3 sequence is CASSSATGGLSPLHF. In nucleotides, the CDR3 is TGTGCCAGCAGTTCCGCGACAGGGGGCTTGTCACCCCTCCACTTT.

The chain employs TRBV6-5 and TRBJ2-7; 11 positions agree with TRBD1. The CDR3 runs 14 residues. Germline trimming cut 6 bases from V and 5 bases from J; bases unmatched to any gene: 6. Germline V CDR1 and CDR2: MNHEY, SVGAGI. CDR3 in amino acids: CASSSGTGGNEQYF. The CDR3 region has the DNA TGTGCCAGCAGCTCCGGGACAGGGGGGAACGAGCAGTACTTC.

The V and J genes are TRBV6-5 and TRBJ1-5; 7 bases fit TRBD1. The CDR3 is 12 amino acids. Germline V gene lookup returns CDR1 MNHEY and CDR2 SVGAGI. The J segment lost 12 bases and the V segment lost 6 bases, leaving 8 bases of the junction unmatched. The CDR3 sequence: CASSQGGQNQHF. For the CDR3, the DNA is TGTGCCAGCAGCCAAGGGGGACAGAACCAGCATTTT.

In nucleotides, the CDR3 is TGTGCCAGCAGGGTGACAGGGCGCTTGGGAAACACCATATATTTT. This encodes CASRVTGRLGNTIYF. The chain is built from TRBV6-5 and TRBJ1-3; 7 bases match TRBD1. J gave up 4 bases and V 6 bases, and 9 bases lay outside the gene matches. Germline lookup yields CDR1 MNHEY and CDR2 SVGAGI. The CDR3 totals 15 residues.

The rearrangement joins TRBV5-6 to TRBJ1-2; D not certain. The CDR3 runs 12 residues. V was pared by 0 bases and J by 7 bases, with 7 bases between. Germline values: CDR1 SGHDT, CDR2 YYEEEE. CDR3 loop: CASSLDGGGYTF. The CDR3 DNA reads TGTGCCAGCAGCTTGGACGGTGGTGGCTACACCTTC. The whole variable domain, remainder taken from reference TRBV5-6 and TRBJ1-2, is DAGVTQSPTHLIKTRGQQVTLRCSPKSGHDTVSWYQQALGQGPQFIFQYYEEEERQRGNFPDRFSGHQFPNYSSELNVNALLLGDSALYLCASSLDGGGYTFGSGTRLTVV.

The J gene is TRBJ1-3, the V gene TRBV2; 8 nucleotides agree with TRBD1. The CDR3 length is 14 residues. V lost 5 bases and J lost 3; bases outside the gene matches: 3. CDR1 and CDR2 from the germline V gene are SNHLY and FYNNEI. CDR3: CASSLDRVGNTIYF. CDR3 in DNA: TGTGCCAGCAGTCTGGACAGGGTTGGAAACACCATATATTTT.

J is TRBJ1-2 and V is TRBV25-1, with 8 bases identical to TRBD1. J was trimmed by 5 bases and V by 6 bases; bases with no gene match: 2. Germline lookup yields CDR1 MGHDK and CDR2 SYGVNS. CDR3 length: 12 residues. The chain's CDR3 is CASSQGAYGYTF. The CDR3 DNA reads as TGTGCCAGCAGCCAGGGGGCGTATGGCTACACCTTC.

CDR3 DNA sequence: TGCGCCAGCAGCTTGGCGGGGCTAGCGAACACAGATACGCAGTATTTT. Encoded protein: CASSLAGLANTDTQYF. This chain connects TRBV5-1 to TRBJ2-3; the D gene is possibly TRBD2 (6 bases). V lost 0 bases to trimming and J lost 2 bases, with 13 bases between them. The CDR3 consists of 16 residues. Germline V CDR1 and CDR2: SGHRS, YFSETQ.